This T cell receptor (beta chain) was sequenced during a study of T cell responses to AZD1222 COVID-19 vaccine. This clone appeared a few times. Its cognate antigen is unknown. Data came from immunoSEQ multiplex PCR; TCRdb stores just in-frame clones and leaves some out. The sample lists roughly 180,000 clones; 87% were seen once. Whole-study results and caveats: Nearly half of spike-specific TCRs reportedly target variant regions that are unmutated in the B.1.351 and B.1.1.7 variants. The breadth and depth of Spike-specific TCRs increased once two AZD1222 doses had been given. After the peak T cell response, and only then, were repertoires sampled. Donors were mostly white British, more females; clonal diversity possibly underestimated.

This CDR3 spans 15 amino acids. V trimming: 2 bases; J trimming: 7 bases; junction bases outside the gene matches: 10. CDR1 and CDR2 (germline): GTSNPN, SVGIG (reference sequence). The clonotype was recovered from an adult in good health. This specimen was peripheral blood, taken on day 0 of MenACWY control vaccination. V and J are TRBV30 and TRBJ1-4, with 7 bases aligning to TRBD1. The CDR3 loop reads CAWSNDRVQAEKLFF. DNA of the CDR3: TGTGCCTGGAGTAACGACAGGGTCCAAGCTGAAAAACTGTTTTTT.